Listed here are 10 T cell receptor beta chains from one sample, sequenced in a study of T-cell reconstitution after alpha-beta-depleted transplantation in children. Construction of the TCRbeta library involved unique molecular identifiers. TCRdb used MiXCR to reprocess the PCR reads, holding one entry per CDR3 protein. The table records about 580,000 distinct CDR3 sequences, approximately 22% of them present only once. Sample: PBMCs, mostly from graft donor cells, taken 360 days after TCRalphabeta/CD19-depleted stem cell transplant. The source is a boy in the first two years of life who had a stem cell transplant for acute myeloid leukemia, so the T cells may come from the graft donor.

The rearrangement joins TRBV20-1 to TRBJ2-2; D not certain. CDR1 DFQATT and CDR2 SNEGSKA come from the germline V gene (reference sequence). Trimming pared 3 bases from V and 6 bases from J, leaving 5 bases between. CDR3 length: 11 residues. The chain's CDR3 is CSASRAGELFF. The CDR3 DNA reads as TGCAGTGCTAGTCGGGCCGGGGAGCTGTTTTTT.

Many counts were recorded for this clonotype. This chain joins TRBV3-1 and TRBJ2-3, with D possibly TRBD1 on 6 matching bases. This CDR3 is 15 amino acids long. Germline values: CDR1 LGHDT, CDR2 YNNKEL (reference sequence). The V gene lost 3 bases and the J gene lost 4 bases, with 14 bases spanning the gap. This chain's CDR3 is CASSHDQGWPDTQYF. CDR3 nucleotides: TGTGCCAGCAGCCATGACCAGGGGTGGCCAGATACGCAGTATTTT.

This clonotype was picked up many times. This chain connects TRBV28 to TRBJ1-2; D is possibly TRBD1 (5 bases). V was cut by 6 bases and J by 5 bases, with 10 bases left in between. Germline assignment: CDR1 MDHEN and CDR2 SYDVKM. This CDR3 contains 12 residues. In nucleotides, the CDR3 is TGTGCCAGCAGCCCCCAGGGTTATGGCTACACCTTC. It yields the protein CASSPQGYGYTF.

This sequence joins TRBV6-2 or TRBV6-3 and TRBJ1-5; the D is unclear. CDR3 size: 15 residues. The V end lost 0 bases, the J end lost 1 base, and 7 bases lay between the germline ends. CDR1 and CDR2 (germline): MNHEY, SVGEGT. The CDR3 bases are TGTGCCAGCAGTTACTCGATGGACAGCAATCAGCCCCAGCATTTT. Protein sequence: CASSYSMDSNQPQHF.

The chain recombines TRBV6-2 or TRBV6-3 with TRBJ2-7; perhaps TRBD1 as D (6 bases). V was shortened by 4 bases and J by 3 bases, with 10 bases between the two germline ends. Germline CDR1 and CDR2: MNHEY and SVGEGT. CDR3 length: 13 residues. CDR3 protein: CASSWTQGYEQYV. The CDR3 DNA is TGTGCCAGCAGTTGGACACAGGGCTACGAGCAGTACGTC.

This clonotype has just a few counts. V and J are TRBV6-4 and TRBJ1-1; D is uncertain. Per germline, CDR1 MRHNA and CDR2 SNTAGT. CDR3 length: 12 amino acids. Trimming cost V 8 bases and J 3 bases, with 10 bases left between them. DNA for the CDR3: TGTGCCAGCCCAAGGTTACACACTGAAGCTTTCTTT. Translated: CASPRLHTEAFF.

This chain uses TRBV6-1 with TRBJ1-1; 8 bases line up with TRBD1. CDR1 and CDR2 from the germline V gene are MNHNS and SASEGT. This CDR3 region has 18 residues. The junction had 11 bases not matched to a gene; V was cut back by 2 bases and J by 0 bases. This chain's CDR3 is CASSEWTGPYEMNTEAFF. The CDR3 DNA follows: TGTGCCAGCAGTGAATGGACAGGGCCCTACGAAATGAACACTGAAGCTTTCTTT.

V is TRBV10-3 and J is TRBJ2-7; D assignment may be TRBD1 or TRBD2 (5 bases each). The germline V gene has CDR1 ENHRY and CDR2 SYGVKD. Trimming took off 3 bases at V and 2 bases at J, with 14 bases between the two ends. The CDR3 covers 15 residues. The CDR3 coding sequence is TGTGCCATCAGTGATCCCTTAATGGGGGCCTACGAGCAGTACGTC. Protein sequence: CAISDPLMGAYEQYV.

V is TRBV20-1 and J is TRBJ2-5; no reliable D call. CDR1 and CDR2 from the germline V gene are DFQATT and SNEGSKA (reference sequence). V lost 0 bases to trimming and J lost 4 bases, with 6 bases between them. The CDR3 covers 12 residues. The CDR3 bases are TGCAGTGCTAGAGATAGTCTAGAGACCCAGTACTTC. This gives the protein CSARDSLETQYF.

V gene TRBV3-1 combines with J gene TRBJ2-3; tentative D call: TRBD2 (6 bases). There are 14 residues in the CDR3. Trimming took off 4 bases at V and 5 bases at J, with 13 bases between the two ends. The V gene's germline CDR1 is LGHDT and CDR2 YNNKEL (reference sequence). The CDR3 nucleotides read TGTGCCAGCAGCCTGCCGGGACTGGGAGATACGCAGTATTTT. Amino acid sequence: CASSLPGLGDTQYF.